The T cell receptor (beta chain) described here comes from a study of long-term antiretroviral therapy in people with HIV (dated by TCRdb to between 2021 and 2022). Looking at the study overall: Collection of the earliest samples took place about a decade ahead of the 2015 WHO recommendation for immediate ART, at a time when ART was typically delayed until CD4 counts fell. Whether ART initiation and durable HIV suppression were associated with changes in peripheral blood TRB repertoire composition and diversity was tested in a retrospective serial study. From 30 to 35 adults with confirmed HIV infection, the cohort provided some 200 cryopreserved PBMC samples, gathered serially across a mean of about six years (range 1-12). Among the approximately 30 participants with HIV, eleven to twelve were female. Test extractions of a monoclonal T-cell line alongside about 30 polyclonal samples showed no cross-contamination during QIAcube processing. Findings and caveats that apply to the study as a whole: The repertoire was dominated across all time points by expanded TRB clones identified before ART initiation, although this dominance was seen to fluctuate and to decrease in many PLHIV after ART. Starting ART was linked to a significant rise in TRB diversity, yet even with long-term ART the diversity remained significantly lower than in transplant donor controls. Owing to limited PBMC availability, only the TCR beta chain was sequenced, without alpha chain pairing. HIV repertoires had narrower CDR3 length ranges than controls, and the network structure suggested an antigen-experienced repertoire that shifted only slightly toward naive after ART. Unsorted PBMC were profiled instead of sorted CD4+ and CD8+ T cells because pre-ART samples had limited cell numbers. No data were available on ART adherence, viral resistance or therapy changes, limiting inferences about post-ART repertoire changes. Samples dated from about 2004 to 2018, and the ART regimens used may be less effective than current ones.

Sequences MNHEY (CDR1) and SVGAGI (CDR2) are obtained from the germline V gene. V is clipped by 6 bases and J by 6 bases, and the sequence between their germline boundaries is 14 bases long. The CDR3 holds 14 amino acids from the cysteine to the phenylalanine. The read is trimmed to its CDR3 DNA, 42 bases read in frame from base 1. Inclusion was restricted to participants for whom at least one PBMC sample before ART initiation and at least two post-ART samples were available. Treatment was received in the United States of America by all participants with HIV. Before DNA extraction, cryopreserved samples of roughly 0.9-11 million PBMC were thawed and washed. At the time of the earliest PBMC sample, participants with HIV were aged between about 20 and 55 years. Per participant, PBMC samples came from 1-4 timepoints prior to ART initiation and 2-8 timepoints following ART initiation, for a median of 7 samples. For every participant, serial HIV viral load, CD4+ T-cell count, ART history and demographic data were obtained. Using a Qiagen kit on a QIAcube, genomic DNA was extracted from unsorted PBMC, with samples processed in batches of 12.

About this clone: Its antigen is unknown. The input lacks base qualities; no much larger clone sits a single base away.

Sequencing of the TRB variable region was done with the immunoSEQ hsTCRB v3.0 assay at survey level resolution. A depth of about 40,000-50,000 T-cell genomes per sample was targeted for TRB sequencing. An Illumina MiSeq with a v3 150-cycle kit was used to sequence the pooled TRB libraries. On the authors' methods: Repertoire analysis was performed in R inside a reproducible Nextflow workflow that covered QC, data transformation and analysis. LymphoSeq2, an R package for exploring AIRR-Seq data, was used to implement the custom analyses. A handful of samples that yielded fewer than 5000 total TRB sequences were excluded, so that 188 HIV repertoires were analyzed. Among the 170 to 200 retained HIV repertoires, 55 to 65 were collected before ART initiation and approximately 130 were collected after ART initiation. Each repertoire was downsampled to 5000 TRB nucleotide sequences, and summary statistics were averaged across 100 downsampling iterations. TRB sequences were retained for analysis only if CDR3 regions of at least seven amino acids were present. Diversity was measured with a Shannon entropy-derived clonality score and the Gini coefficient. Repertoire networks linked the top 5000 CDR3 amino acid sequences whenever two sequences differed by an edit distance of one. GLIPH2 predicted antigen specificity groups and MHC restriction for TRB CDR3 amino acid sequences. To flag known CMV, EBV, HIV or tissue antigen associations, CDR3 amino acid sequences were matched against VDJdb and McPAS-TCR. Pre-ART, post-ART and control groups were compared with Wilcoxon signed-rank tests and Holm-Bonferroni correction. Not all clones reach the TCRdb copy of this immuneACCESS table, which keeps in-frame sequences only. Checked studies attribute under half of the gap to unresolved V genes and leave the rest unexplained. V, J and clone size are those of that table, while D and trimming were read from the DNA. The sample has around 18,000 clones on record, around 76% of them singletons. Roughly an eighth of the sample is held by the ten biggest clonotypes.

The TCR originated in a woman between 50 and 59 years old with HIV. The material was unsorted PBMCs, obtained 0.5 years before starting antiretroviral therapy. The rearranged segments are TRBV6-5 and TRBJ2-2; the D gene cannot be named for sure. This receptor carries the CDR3 CASRLSGRAGELFF. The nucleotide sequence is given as TGTGCCAGCAGACTATCTGGCCGAGCCGGGGAGCTGTTTTTT.